The 30 T cell receptor beta chains reported below all come from one sample, sequenced in a study of cytomegalovirus exposure and HLA in healthy donors (dated by TCRdb to 2016 to 2017). Library generation was performed with the immunoSEQ multiplex PCR assay. For the multiplex PCR, a mixture combining 60 forward primers for TCR Vbeta segments and 13 reverse primers for TCR Jbeta segments was used. Drawn from immuneACCESS, this table holds only the in-frame rearrangements with V and J called that TCRdb kept. Clones are partly lost; checked studies trace under half to an unresolved V gene and leave the rest unexplained. The sample contains under 150,000 clones, 65% to 90% of them found a single time. The ten largest clones represent 0.95% to 1.5% of the sample. Sequencing was performed on PBMCs. These receptors came from a girl aged 2 to 10 in good health and CMV-seronegative.

Concerning this clone: Other nucleotide sequences in the sample specify the same CDR3. This chain links TRBV7-9 with TRBJ2-3; D possibly corresponds to TRBD2 (5 bases). V dropped 4 bases and J dropped 7 bases, with 12 bases sitting between them. The CDR3 covers 13 residues. Germline values: CDR1 SEHNR, CDR2 FQNEAQ (reference sequence). CDR3 region: CASSSFEGYTQYF. CDR3 coding DNA: TGTGCCAGCAGCTCCTTCGAGGGATATACGCAGTATTTT.

The gene calls are TRBV9 and TRBJ1-2, with D perhaps TRBD1 (6 bases). Germline V lookup: CDR1 SGDLS, CDR2 YYNGEE. CDR3 size: 13 residues. V was trimmed by 5 bases and J by 6 bases, leaving 14 bases between them. The CDR3 sequence is CASSIETGHGYTF. The CDR3 nucleotides read TGTGCCAGCAGTATTGAAACAGGGCATGGCTACACCTTC.

This chain uses TRBV27 with TRBJ2-7; D possibly corresponds to TRBD2 (6 bases). CDR3 length equals 15 residues. In germline, CDR1 is MNHEY, CDR2 SMNVEV (reference sequence). V was clipped by 5 bases and J by 4 bases, with 18 bases between them. The CDR3: CASSVRGGRRYEQYF. The DNA of the CDR3 is TGTGCCAGCAGTGTCCGTGGAGGGCGGCGTTACGAGCAGTACTTC.

The CDR3 nucleotides are TGTGCCAGCAGCCAAGATGTCAGTTACAATGAGCAGTTCTTC. Protein product: CASSQDVSYNEQFF. V is TRBV4-2 and J is TRBJ2-1; D is undetermined. V was pared by 0 bases and J by 4 bases, with 7 bases between. The germline V gene encodes CDR1 LGHNA and CDR2 YNFKEQ. The CDR3 runs 14 residues.

The chain employs TRBV28 and TRBJ1-5, with D perhaps matching TRBD1 (5 bases). V lost 6 bases and J lost 7, with 10 bases in between. The germline V gene encodes CDR1 MDHEN and CDR2 SYDVKM. CDR3 length equals 12 residues. CDR3: CASRGGGQPQHF. The DNA for the CDR3 is TGTGCCAGCAGGGGGGGTGGGCAGCCCCAGCATTTT. The variable domain in full, completed from reference TRBV28 and TRBJ1-5, reads DVKVTQSSRYLVKRTGEKVFLECVQDMDHENMFWYRQDPGLGLRLIYFSYDVKMKEKGDIPEGYSVSREKKERFSLILESASTNQTSMYLCASRGGGQPQHFGDGTRLSIL.

J is TRBJ2-2 and V is TRBV7-6; 13 bases fit TRBD2. The trim removed 10 bases at V and 5 bases at J, leaving 7 bases unmatched. The CDR3 spans 15 residues. Looked up from germline, CDR1 is SGHVS and CDR2 is FNYEAQ. The CDR3, as DNA: TGTGCCACCCGACTAGCGGGAGGATCTACCGGGGAGCTGTTTTTT. Translating gives CATRLAGGSTGELFF.

The chain combines TRBV30 with TRBJ1-3; 7 bases are a match to TRBD1. This CDR3 is 14 amino acids long. CDR1 and CDR2 (germline): GTSNPN, SVGIG (reference sequence). Losses at the gene ends were 0 bases for V and 8 bases for J; bases not matched to a gene: 7. The CDR3 coding sequence is TGTGCCTGGAGTGTACAGACAGGGCACCACACCATATATTTT. Translating gives CAWSVQTGHHTIYF. Using reference TRBV30 and TRBJ1-3 for the parts outside the CDR3, the full variable domain is SQTIHQWPATLVQPVGSPLSLECTVEGTSNPNLYWYRQAAGRGLQLLFYSVGIGQISSEVPQNLSASRPQDRQFILSSKKLLLSDSGFYLCAWSVQTGHHTIYFGEGSWLTVV.

This chain connects TRBV7-3 to TRBJ2-2; 7 positions agree with TRBD2. CDR3 length: 17 residues. Germline values: CDR1 SGHTA, CDR2 FQGTGA. V gave up 1 base and J gave up 3 bases; unmatched junction bases: 8. In nucleotides, the CDR3 is TGTGCCAGCAGCTTAAACCCCGGCGGGGGATACACCGGGGAGCTGTTTTTT. Its protein product is CASSLNPGGGYTGELFF. Supplemented by reference TRBV7-3 and TRBJ2-2, the full variable domain reads GAGVSQTPSNKVTEKGKYVELRCDPISGHTALYWYRQSLGQGPEFLIYFQGTGAADDSGLPNDRFFAVRPEGSVSTLKIQRTERGDSAVYLCASSLNPGGGYTGELFFGEGSRLTVL.

The chain has TRBV7-2 and TRBJ1-2, with D maybe TRBD1 (6 bases). Trimming cost V 5 bases and J 4 bases, with 17 bases left between them. CDR1 and CDR2 (germline): SGHTA, FQGNSA. The CDR3 is made up of 15 amino acids. CDR3 in amino acids: CASSPYSTGPYGYTF. The CDR3 bases are TGTGCCAGCAGCCCCTACTCGACAGGTCCCTATGGCTACACCTTC.

CDR3 protein: CASYGPHGPTEAFF. The CDR3 coding sequence is TGTGCCTCCTACGGTCCACATGGGCCCACTGAAGCTTTCTTT. The V and J genes are TRBV30 and TRBJ1-1; no firm D call. Germline-derived CDR1 and CDR2 are GTSNPN and SVGIG (reference sequence). There are 14 residues in the CDR3. Trimming shortened V by 7 bases and J by 4 bases, and 19 bases separated the two germline ends. Filled out from reference TRBV30 and TRBJ1-1, the complete variable domain reads SQTIHQWPATLVQPVGSPLSLECTVEGTSNPNLYWYRQAAGRGLQLLFYSVGIGQISSEVPQNLSASRPQDRQFILSSKKLLLSDSGFYLCASYGPHGPTEAFFGQGTRLTVV.

The chain combines TRBV7-2 with TRBJ2-5; 7 nucleotides align to TRBD1. CDR3 length: 17 amino acids. With V trimmed by 4 bases and J by 3 bases, 14 bases remained unmatched. Looked up from germline, CDR1 is SGHTA and CDR2 is FQGNSA. CDR3 DNA: TGTGCCAGCAGCTCAGAGTCCAGGGGGAATTATAAAGAGACCCAGTACTTC. Its translation is CASSSESRGNYKETQYF.

The chain uses TRBV6-5 and TRBJ2-1; no definite D call. The CDR3 contains 13 residues. Germline V gene sequence: CDR1 MNHEY, CDR2 SVGAGI. Between the trimmed V and J ends, which lost 5 bases and 5 bases, there was a span of 10 bases. CDR3 sequence (DNA): TGTGCCAGCAGTGGTATCCGGGACAATGAGCAGTTCTTC. Translating gives CASSGIRDNEQFF.

The chain is built from TRBV4-3 and TRBJ2-5; 7 bases line up with TRBD2. The J call is in doubt because the DNA end fits TRBJ2-7 better. Germline CDR1 and CDR2: LGHNA and YSLEER. The CDR3 is made up of 16 amino acids. Written as DNA, the CDR3 is TGCGCCAGCAGCCAAACCCGGGACTACCCATCCTACGAGCAGTACTTC. Amino acid sequence: CASSQTRDYPSYEQYF.

This rearrangement joins TRBV2 to TRBJ1-2, with 9 positions matching TRBD1. Germline CDR1 and CDR2: SNHLY and FYNNEI. The CDR3 is 13 amino acids. V gave up 6 bases and J gave up 8 bases; unmatched junction bases: 7. The CDR3 region has the DNA TGTGCCAGCAGCCCCGGGACAGGGATCGGCTACACCTTC. This translates into CASSPGTGIGYTF.

CDR3 sequence reads: CASSLRYRVERSTEAFF. The CDR3 DNA follows: TGTGCCAGCAGCTTACGCTACAGGGTAGAGAGGTCTACTGAAGCTTTCTTT. The gene calls are TRBV11-1 and TRBJ1-1, with a possible D match to TRBD1 (6 bases). Looked up from germline, CDR1 is SGHAT and CDR2 is FQDESV (reference sequence). CDR3 length equals 17 residues. V was pared by 2 bases and J by 5 bases, with 21 bases between.

The chain has TRBV7-9 and TRBJ2-5; 9 nucleotides line up with TRBD1. The germline CDR1 and CDR2 sequences are SEHNR and FQNEAQ (reference sequence). V lost 5 bases, J lost 3 bases, and 10 bases stayed unmatched. This CDR3 contains 16 residues. The CDR3 here is CASSLYRGRGEETQYF. The CDR3 coding sequence is TGTGCCAGCAGCCTGTACAGGGGGCGCGGGGAAGAGACCCAGTACTTC.

The chain joins TRBV6-5 to TRBJ1-1, with TRBD1 matching over 7 bases. V shed 5 bases, J shed 1 base, and the junction held 4 bases outside the gene matches. CDR1 and CDR2 (germline): MNHEY, SVGAGI. The CDR3 has 14 amino acids. CDR3: CASSTGTENTEAFF. The CDR3 nucleotides read TGTGCCAGCAGTACCGGGACAGAGAACACTGAAGCTTTCTTT.

The chain uses TRBV7-2 and TRBJ1-1; the D gene is possibly TRBD1 (6 bases). Germline CDR1 SGHTA, CDR2 FQGNSA. V dropped 5 bases and J dropped 4 bases, with 17 bases sitting between them. The CDR3 extends over 15 amino acids. Written as DNA, the CDR3 is TGTGCCAGCAGCACGCCGACAGGATTCGTCACTGAAGCTTTCTTT. It codes for CASSTPTGFVTEAFF.

A single count supports this clone. V usage is TRBV30 and J usage is TRBJ1-1, with TRBD1 matching 7 bases. CDR3 length: 13 amino acids. With V trimmed by 1 base and J by 4 bases, 3 bases remained unmatched. In germline, CDR1 is GTSNPN, CDR2 SVGIG (reference sequence). Here the CDR3 DNA reads TGTGCCTGGAGTGAGGCAGGGGGCACTGAAGCTTTCTTT. It is translated as CAWSEAGGTEAFF.

The gene calls are TRBV19 and TRBJ1-6, with 8 bases lining up with TRBD1. CDR3 size: 17 residues. Germline values: CDR1 LNHDA, CDR2 SQIVND (reference sequence). V dropped 4 bases and J dropped 7; count of bases not matched to a gene: 12. The CDR3 DNA reads as TGTGCCAGTAGTAGAGGCGGACAGGGAAGACCAAATTCACCCCTCCACTTT. The encoded protein is CASSRGGQGRPNSPLHF.

The genes are TRBV4-1 and TRBJ2-1; D gene unclear. Per germline, CDR1 MGHRA and CDR2 YSYEKL. V gave up 6 bases and J gave up 6 bases, with 9 bases separating them. The CDR3 consists of 12 residues. The CDR3 coding sequence is TGCGCCAGCAGTGAAGCCCCCAATGAGCAGTTCTTC. Its protein is CASSEAPNEQFF.

The chain links TRBV6-4 to TRBJ2-3, with TRBD2 identical over 8 bases. This CDR3 spans 16 amino acids. Germline V lookup: CDR1 MRHNA, CDR2 SNTAGT. V was pared by 3 bases and J by 0 bases, with 5 bases of the junction left unmatched. CDR3 in DNA: TGTGCCAGCAGTGATGCTAGCGGGTCTAGCACAGATACGCAGTATTTT. Its protein is CASSDASGSSTDTQYF.

The chain is built from TRBV19 and TRBJ1-1, with 10 nucleotides matching TRBD1. CDR1 LNHDA and CDR2 SQIVND come from the germline V gene (reference sequence). The CDR3 runs 15 residues. J gave up 4 bases and V 7 bases, and 9 bases lay outside the gene matches. CDR3 protein: CASNLGQGVGTEAFF. The CDR3 nucleotides read TGTGCCAGTAACCTCGGACAGGGGGTAGGCACTGAAGCTTTCTTT. The full variable domain, its missing parts supplied by reference TRBV19 and TRBJ1-1, is DGGITQSPKYLFRKEGQNVTLSCEQNLNHDAMYWYRQDPGQGLRLIYYSQIVNDFQKGDIAEGYSVSREKKESFPLTVTSAQKNPTAFYLCASNLGQGVGTEAFFGQGTRLTVV.

The CDR3 sequence is CASSYSTTGRTEAFF. CDR3 DNA sequence: TGTGCCAGCAGTTACTCGACCACAGGGCGAACTGAAGCTTTCTTT. V and J are TRBV6-5 and TRBJ1-1; a possible D gene is TRBD1 (6 bases). CDR3 length: 15 amino acids. V was shortened by 0 bases and J by 5 bases, with 13 bases between the two germline ends. Germline V gives CDR1 MNHEY, CDR2 SVGAGI.

As DNA, the CDR3 is TGTGCCAGCAGCTTGGTGGCAGGGGATGAAAAGCAGTACTTC. The encoded protein is CASSLVAGDEKQYF. This rearrangement joins TRBV5-5 to TRBJ2-7; D is perhaps TRBD1 (6 bases). Germline loops: CDR1 SGHKS, CDR2 YYEKEE (reference sequence). Trimming cost V 0 bases and J 8 bases, with 15 bases left between them. This CDR3 contains 14 residues.

The chain couples TRBV29-1 to TRBJ2-7, with TRBD1 matching over 9 bases. J was trimmed by 5 bases and V by 4 bases; bases with no gene match: 3. This CDR3 comprises 12 residues. The germline V gene encodes CDR1 SQVTM and CDR2 ANQGSEA. The CDR3 DNA sequence: TGCAGCGTTGGGGACAGGGTCCACGAGCAGTACTTC. It is translated as CSVGDRVHEQYF.

The CDR3 region has the DNA TGTGCCAGCAGTTACCTCAGACAGGGGGTTAGCGAGCAGTACTTC. It encodes CASSYLRQGVSEQYF. The genes are TRBV6-5 and TRBJ2-7; the match to TRBD1 covers 9 bases. This CDR3 spans 15 amino acids. Losses at the gene ends were 2 bases for V and 6 bases for J; bases not matched to a gene: 8. Germline CDR1 MNHEY, CDR2 SVGAGI.

This clone occurred once. The chain links TRBV19 to TRBJ1-2; unclear D gene. CDR3 size: 14 residues. Germline values: CDR1 LNHDA, CDR2 SQIVND (reference sequence). Trimming shortened V by 3 bases and J by 0 bases, and 8 bases separated the two germline ends. The chain's CDR3 is CASSIVSTNYGYTF. CDR3 nucleotides: TGTGCCAGTAGTATCGTTTCTACTAACTATGGCTACACCTTC.

V is TRBV27 and J is TRBJ2-7; 9 positions agree with TRBD1. Looked up from germline, CDR1 is MNHEY and CDR2 is SMNVEV (reference sequence). Trimming cost V 4 bases and J 2 bases; bases outside gene matches: 9. The CDR3 consists of 16 residues. The CDR3 protein is CASSSLDRGDAYEQYF. Here the CDR3 DNA reads TGTGCCAGCAGTTCTTTGGACAGGGGCGACGCCTACGAGCAGTACTTC.

The chain links TRBV7-9 to TRBJ2-3, with TRBD2 as a possible D gene (7 bases). This CDR3 is 15 amino acids long. The V end lost 2 bases, the J end lost 2 bases, and 11 bases lay between the germline ends. Germline-derived CDR1 and CDR2 are SEHNR and FQNEAQ (reference sequence). The CDR3 DNA is TGTGCCAGCAGCTTATCGGGGGGCGACACAGATACGCAGTATTTT. The encoded protein is CASSLSGGDTDTQYF.